This entry describes one T cell receptor beta chain. What it binds is unknown. TCRdb keeps only in-frame clones here, not all; method: immunoSEQ multiplex PCR. Found here are approximately 460,000 clones, about 88% of them singletons; the top ten hold 1.7%. This entry is derived from a study of Ad26.COV2.S vaccination and SARS-CoV-2 variants. Study-wide background: The Ad26.COV2.S arm of the COV1001 trial was where the donor was placed. Study results and caveats: Estimates derived from TCR breadth and depth analyses may have underestimated total T cell responses. The authors reported substantial breadth in spike-specific CD8+ and CD4+ T cell responses after vaccination.

Treatment indicated: approximately 18 received Ad26.COV2.S at low or high dose, single or two shots; five or six received placebo; per-sample allocation not given. Following the first vaccine or placebo injection, samples were taken on day 63. Germline loops: CDR1 MNHEY, CDR2 SVGAGI. The CDR3 has 15 residues. The V gene end was trimmed by 5 bases and the J gene end by 8 bases; junction bases not matched to a gene: 10. The source material was peripheral blood, sampled in a trial of Ad26.COV2.S vaccine versus placebo. This chain joins TRBV6-5 and TRBJ2-1, with 9 bases aligning to TRBD1. The receptor comes from a person between 18 and 60 years old who received the Ad26.COV2.S COVID-19 vaccine or a placebo. The CDR3 reads CASSPRDRVGDEQFF. The CDR3 DNA follows: TGTGCCAGCAGTCCCCGGGACAGGGTAGGCGATGAGCAGTTCTTC.